This T cell receptor beta chain was observed in a study of cytomegalovirus exposure and HLA in healthy donors. The PCR ran on 60 Vbeta and 13 Jbeta primers. Sequencing used immunoSEQ multiplex PCR; TCRdb keeps in-frame clones, though not all of them. This repertoire shows approximately 100,000 clones, less than 80% found once; its top ten account for 3.8%. This CDR3 spans 14 amino acids. Trimming pared 0 bases from V and 2 bases from J, leaving 5 bases between. Germline values: CDR1 MGHRA, CDR2 YSYEKL. Sequences were obtained from PBMCs. The chain links TRBV4-1 to TRBJ1-5, with D perhaps matching TRBD1 (5 bases). The clonotype comes from a man under 40 in good health and CMV-seropositive. This chain's CDR3 is CASSQEQGNQPQHF. DNA of the CDR3: TGCGCCAGCAGCCAAGAACAGGGCAATCAGCCCCAGCATTTT.